The clone carrying this T cell receptor beta chain was seen only once. What it recognizes is unknown. The sort gate was single viable CD3+CD4+CD8-CD45RO+ cells for memory CD4+ T cells. Clones were sequenced by immunoSEQ multiplex PCR, and TCRdb holds only the in-frame ones, with some missing. The sample records tens of thousands of clones, around 78% being singletons. The germline V and J ends were trimmed by 8 bases and 0 bases, with 2 bases remaining between them. Germline V gene lookup returns CDR1 MNHEY and CDR2 SVGAGI. The CDR3 is 11 amino acids. This sample was included in a study of memory CD4+ T cells and cytomegalovirus serostatus. Study-wide context: Donors were healthy Belgian adults, under 10 CMV seropositive and roughly 25 seronegative.

Points from the study as a whole: CD4+ memory repertoires contained about 40% of the 164 reported CMV TCRbeta sequences. Median bootstrapped AUC for CMV status was about 0.95 originally, less than 0.93 US-trained. Suggested: most of the CMV-linked TCR signature lies in CD4+ memory cells.

This sequence originates from an adult in good health and CMV-seronegative. Sequenced: memory CD4+ T cells from blood. The V and J genes are TRBV6-5 and TRBJ2-4; the D is unclear. CDR3 DNA: TGTGCCAGCCTAGCCAAAAACATTCAGTACTTC. It is translated as CASLAKNIQYF.